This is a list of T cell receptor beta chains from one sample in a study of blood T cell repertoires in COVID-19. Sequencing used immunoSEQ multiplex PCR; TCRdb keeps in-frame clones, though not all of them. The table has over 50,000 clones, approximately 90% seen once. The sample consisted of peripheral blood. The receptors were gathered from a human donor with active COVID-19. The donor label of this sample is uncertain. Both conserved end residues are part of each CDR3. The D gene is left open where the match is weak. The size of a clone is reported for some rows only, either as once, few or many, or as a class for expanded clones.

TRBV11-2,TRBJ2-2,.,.,CASSLGEGVRAGELFF,TGTGCCAGCAGCTTAGGAGAAGGAGTCAGGGCTGGGGAGCTGTTTTTT
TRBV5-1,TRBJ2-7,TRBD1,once,CASRPPGQGLEQYF,TGCGCCAGCAGGCCACCGGGACAGGGCTTAGAGCAGTACTTC
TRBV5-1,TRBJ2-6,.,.,CASSLAVAGGISGANVLTF,TGCGCCAGCAGCTTGGCCGTCGCAGGGGGGATATCTGGGGCCAACGTCCTGACTTTC
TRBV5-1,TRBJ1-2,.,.,CASSLEGGWGYTF,TGCGCCAGCAGCTTGGAAGGCGGTTGGGGCTACACCTTC
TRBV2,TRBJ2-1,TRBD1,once,CASNRDRGVEQFF,TGTGCCAGCAATCGGGACAGGGGTGTTGAGCAGTTCTTC
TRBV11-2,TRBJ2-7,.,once,CASLGATQYF,TGTGCCTCCTTAGGAGCGACGCAGTACTTC
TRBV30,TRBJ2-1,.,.,CAWGGRAYYNEQFF,TGTGCCTGGGGAGGGCGGGCCTACTACAATGAGCAGTTCTTC
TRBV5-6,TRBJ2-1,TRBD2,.,CASSRGGRDHLSYNEQFF,TGTGCCAGCAGCCGGGGGGGCAGGGACCACCTCTCCTACAATGAGCAGTTCTTC
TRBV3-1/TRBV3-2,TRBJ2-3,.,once,CASSRGARVGDADTQYF,TGTGCCAGCAGCCGTGGGGCTAGGGTCGGAGACGCAGATACGCAGTATTTT
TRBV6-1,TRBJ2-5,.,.,CASSEARGQETQYF,TGTGCCAGCAGTGAGGCCCGAGGACAAGAGACCCAGTACTTC
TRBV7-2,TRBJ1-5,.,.,CASSPWDISNQPQHF,TGTGCCAGCAGCCCGTGGGACATTAGCAATCAGCCCCAGCATTTT
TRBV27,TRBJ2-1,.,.,CASSSPGDRGEQFF,TGTGCCAGCAGTTCTCCGGGAGACCGGGGTGAGCAGTTCTTC
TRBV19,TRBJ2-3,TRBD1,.,CASSLLRDRVSTDTQYF,TGTGCCAGTAGCCTTTTGAGAGACAGGGTGAGCACAGATACGCAGTATTTT
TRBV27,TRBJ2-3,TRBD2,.,CASSLLGGSTSTQYF,TGTGCCAGCAGTTTATTGGGGGGGAGCACGAGTACGCAGTATTTT
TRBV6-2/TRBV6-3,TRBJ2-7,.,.,CASSQGFTSYEQYF,TGTGCCAGCAGTCAGGGCTTTACCTCCTACGAGCAGTACTTC
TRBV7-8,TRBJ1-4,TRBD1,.,CASSLTGVDEKLFF,TGTGCCAGCAGCTTGACAGGGGTTGATGAAAAACTGTTTTTT
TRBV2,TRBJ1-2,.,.,CASSDMGARSYGYTF,TGTGCCAGCAGTGATATGGGGGCGCGGAGCTATGGCTACACCTTC
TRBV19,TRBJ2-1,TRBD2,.,CASSIDGWAGGDEQFF,TGTGCCAGTAGTATAGACGGCTGGGCGGGGGGCGATGAGCAGTTCTTC
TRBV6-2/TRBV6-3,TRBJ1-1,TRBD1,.,CASSPQGEFTEAFF,TGTGCCAGCAGCCCCCAGGGGGAATTCACTGAAGCTTTCTTT
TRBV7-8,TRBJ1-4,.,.,CASSLATGINEKLFF,TGTGCCAGCAGCTTAGCCACAGGGATTAATGAAAAACTGTTTTTT
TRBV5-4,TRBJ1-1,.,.,CASSLAATMNTEAFF,TGTGCCAGCAGCCTAGCTGCGACTATGAACACTGAAGCTTTCTTT
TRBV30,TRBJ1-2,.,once,CAWTRRGVYGYTF,TGTGCCTGGACTCGCCGGGGGGTCTATGGCTACACCTTC
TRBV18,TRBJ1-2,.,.,CASSLLPGEAGAAQYGYTF,TGTGCCAGCTCACTACTCCCCGGGGAAGCGGGTGCCGCCCAATATGGCTACACCTTC
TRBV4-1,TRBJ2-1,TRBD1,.,CASSQEVRRDRDNEQFF,TGCGCCAGCAGCCAAGAAGTTCGGCGGGACAGGGACAATGAGCAGTTCTTC
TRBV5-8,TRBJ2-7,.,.,CASSSSGSGSYEQYF,TGTGCCAGCAGCTCCTCGGGGTCGGGATCCTACGAGCAGTACTTC
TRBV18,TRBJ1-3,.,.,CASQEGFGNTIYF,TGTGCCAGCCAGGAGGGCTTTGGAAACACCATATATTTT
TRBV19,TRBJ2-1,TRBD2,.,CASSIEGTNFYNEQFF,TGTGCCAGTAGTATAGAAGGGACTAACTTCTACAATGAGCAGTTCTTC
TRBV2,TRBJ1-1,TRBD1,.,CASSEVGGLVAFF,TGTGCCAGCAGTGAAGTAGGGGGCCTGGTAGCTTTCTTT
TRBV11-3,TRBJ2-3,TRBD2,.,CASSAGTSWATDTQYF,TGTGCCAGCAGCGCCGGGACTAGCTGGGCCACAGATACGCAGTATTTT